This T cell receptor beta chain was identified during a study of blood T cells in healthy people across ages. Findings and limits, study-wide: It was the long-lived donors that had more naive CD4+ cells and higher diversity than aged donors.

The sample, around 10 milliliters of peripheral blood, was drawn from each donor. The V gene lost 5 bases and the J gene lost 5 bases, with 21 bases spanning the gap. CDR3 length: 16 amino acids. About this clonotype: Its antigen is unidentified.

A second PCR of roughly 6 to 12 cycles used a sample-barcoded 5' primer and a J-beta primer mix. MiXCR, applied by TCRdb to the 5' RACE reads, yields one record per CDR3 protein. The sample consists of around 580,000 distinct CDR3 sequences, about 45% of them appearing once. Sequences were obtained from blood. The clonotype was recovered from a man aged 80 or over in good health. The chain has TRBV12-3 or TRBV12-4 and TRBJ2-5; no clear D. The CDR3 coding sequence is TGTGCCAGCAGTACCCCGGACGTTTTGCCTAATGAGACCCAGTACTTC. This codes for CASSTPDVLPNETQYF.